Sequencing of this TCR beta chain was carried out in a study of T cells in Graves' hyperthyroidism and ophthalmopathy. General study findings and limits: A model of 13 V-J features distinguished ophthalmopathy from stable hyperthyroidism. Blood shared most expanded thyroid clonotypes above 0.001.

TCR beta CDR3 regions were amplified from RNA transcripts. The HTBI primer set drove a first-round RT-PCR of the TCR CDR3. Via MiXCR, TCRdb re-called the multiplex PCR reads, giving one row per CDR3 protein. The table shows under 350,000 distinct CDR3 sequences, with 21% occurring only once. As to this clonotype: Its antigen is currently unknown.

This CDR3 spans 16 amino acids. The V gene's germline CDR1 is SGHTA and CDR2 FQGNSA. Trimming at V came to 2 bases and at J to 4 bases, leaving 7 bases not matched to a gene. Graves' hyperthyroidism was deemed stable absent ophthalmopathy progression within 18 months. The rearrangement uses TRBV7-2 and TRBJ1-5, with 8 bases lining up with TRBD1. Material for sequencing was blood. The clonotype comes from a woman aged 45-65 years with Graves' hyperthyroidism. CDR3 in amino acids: CASSLLRNRGNQPQHF. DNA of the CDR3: TGTGCCAGCAGCTTACTGAGGAACAGGGGGAATCAGCCCCAGCATTTT.